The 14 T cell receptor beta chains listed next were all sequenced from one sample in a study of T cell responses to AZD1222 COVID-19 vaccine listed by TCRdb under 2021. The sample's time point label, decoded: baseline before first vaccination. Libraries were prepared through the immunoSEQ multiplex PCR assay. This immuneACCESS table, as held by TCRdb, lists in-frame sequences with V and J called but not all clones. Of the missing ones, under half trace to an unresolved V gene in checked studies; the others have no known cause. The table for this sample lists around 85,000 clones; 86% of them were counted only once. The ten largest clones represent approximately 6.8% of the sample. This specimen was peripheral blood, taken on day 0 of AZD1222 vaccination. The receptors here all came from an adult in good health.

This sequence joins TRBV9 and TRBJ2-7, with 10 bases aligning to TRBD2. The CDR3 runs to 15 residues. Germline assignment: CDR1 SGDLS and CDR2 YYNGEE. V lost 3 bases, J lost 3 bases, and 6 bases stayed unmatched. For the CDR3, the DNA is TGTGCCAGCAGCGGTGGGGGGACTAGCGTCTACGAGCAGTACTTC. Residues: CASSGGGTSVYEQYF.

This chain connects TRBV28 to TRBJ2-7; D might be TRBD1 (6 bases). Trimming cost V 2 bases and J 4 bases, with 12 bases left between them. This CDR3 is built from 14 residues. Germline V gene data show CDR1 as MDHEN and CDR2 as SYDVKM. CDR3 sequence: CASSLQGPGYEQYF. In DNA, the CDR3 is TGTGCCAGCAGTTTACAGGGGCCGGGGTACGAGCAGTACTTC.

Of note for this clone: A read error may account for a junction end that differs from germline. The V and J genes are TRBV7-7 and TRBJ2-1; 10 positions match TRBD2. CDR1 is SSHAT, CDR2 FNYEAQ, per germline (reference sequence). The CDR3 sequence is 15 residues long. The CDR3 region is CASSTGLAWDNEQFF. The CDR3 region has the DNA TGTGCTAGCAGCACGGGACTAGCGTGGGACAATGAGCAGTTCTTC.

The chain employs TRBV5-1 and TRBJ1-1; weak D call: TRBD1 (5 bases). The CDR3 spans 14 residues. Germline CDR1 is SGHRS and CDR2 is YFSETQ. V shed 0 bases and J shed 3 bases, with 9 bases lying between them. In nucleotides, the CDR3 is TGCGCCAGCAGCTTGGTGTTGGGGGACACTGAAGCTTTCTTT. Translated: CASSLVLGDTEAFF.

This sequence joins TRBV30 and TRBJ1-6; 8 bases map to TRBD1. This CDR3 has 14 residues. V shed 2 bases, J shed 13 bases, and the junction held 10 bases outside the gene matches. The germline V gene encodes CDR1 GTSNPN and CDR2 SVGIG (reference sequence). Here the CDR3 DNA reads TGTGCCTGGAGTCCAAGGACAGGGCGCCGGCCCCTCCACTTT. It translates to CAWSPRTGRRPLHF.

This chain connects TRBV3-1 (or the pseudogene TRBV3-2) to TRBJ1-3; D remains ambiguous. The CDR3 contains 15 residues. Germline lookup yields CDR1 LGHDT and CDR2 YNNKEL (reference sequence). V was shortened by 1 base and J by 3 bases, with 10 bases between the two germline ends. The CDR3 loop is CASSQARGFGNTIYF. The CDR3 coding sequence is TGTGCCAGCAGCCAAGCTCGTGGGTTTGGAAACACCATATATTTT.

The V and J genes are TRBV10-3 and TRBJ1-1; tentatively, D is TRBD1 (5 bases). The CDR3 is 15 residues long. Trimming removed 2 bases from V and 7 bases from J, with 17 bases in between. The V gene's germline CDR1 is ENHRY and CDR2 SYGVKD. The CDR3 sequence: CAISEEGKRGIEAFF. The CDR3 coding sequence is TGTGCCATCAGTGAGGAGGGTAAACGGGGGATTGAAGCTTTCTTT.

The CDR3 sequence: CASSTTADTQYF. In nucleotides, the CDR3 is TGTGCCAGCAGCACCACAGCAGATACGCAGTATTTT. The chain recombines TRBV7-2 with TRBJ2-3, with D unresolved. CDR3 length: 12 amino acids. Trimming took off 5 bases at V and 4 bases at J, with 7 bases between the two ends. Germline lookup yields CDR1 SGHTA and CDR2 FQGNSA.

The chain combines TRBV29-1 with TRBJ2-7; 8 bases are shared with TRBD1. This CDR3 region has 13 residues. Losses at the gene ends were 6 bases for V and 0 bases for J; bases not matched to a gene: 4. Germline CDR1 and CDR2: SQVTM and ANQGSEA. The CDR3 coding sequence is TGCAGCGTCAACAGGGGGAGCTCCTACGAGCAGTACTTC. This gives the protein CSVNRGSSYEQYF.

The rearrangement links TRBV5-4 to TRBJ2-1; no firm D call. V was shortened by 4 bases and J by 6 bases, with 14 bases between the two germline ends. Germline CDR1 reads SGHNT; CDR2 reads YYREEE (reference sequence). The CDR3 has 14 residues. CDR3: CASSPNGRINEQFF. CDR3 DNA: TGTGCCAGCAGCCCGAACGGACGGATCAATGAGCAGTTCTTC. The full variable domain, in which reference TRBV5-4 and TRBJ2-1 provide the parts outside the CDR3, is ETGVTQSPTHLIKTRGQQVTLRCSSQSGHNTVSWYQQALGQGPQFIFQYYREEENGRGNFPPRFSGLQFPNYSSELNVNALELDDSALYLCASSPNGRINEQFFGPGTRLTVL.

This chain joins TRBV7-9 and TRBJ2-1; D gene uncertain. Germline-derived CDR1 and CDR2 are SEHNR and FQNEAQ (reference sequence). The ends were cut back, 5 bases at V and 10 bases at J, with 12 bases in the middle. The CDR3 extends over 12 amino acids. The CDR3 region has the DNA TGTGCCAGCAGCCCGACGGGCAACGAGCAGTTCTTC. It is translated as CASSPTGNEQFF.

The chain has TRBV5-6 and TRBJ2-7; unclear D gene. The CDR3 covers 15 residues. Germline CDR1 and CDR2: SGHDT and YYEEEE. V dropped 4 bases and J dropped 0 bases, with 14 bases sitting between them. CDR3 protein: CASSLLLRSSYEQYF. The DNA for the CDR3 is TGTGCCAGCAGCCTCCTACTGAGAAGCTCCTACGAGCAGTACTTC.

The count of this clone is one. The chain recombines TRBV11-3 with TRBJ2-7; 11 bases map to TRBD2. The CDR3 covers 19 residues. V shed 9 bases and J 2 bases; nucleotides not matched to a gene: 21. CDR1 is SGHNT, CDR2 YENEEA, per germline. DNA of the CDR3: TGTGCCAGTTCTAACTGGGGGGGACTAGCGGAAAAGCAGGCCTACGAGCAGTACTTC. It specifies CASSNWGGLAEKQAYEQYF.

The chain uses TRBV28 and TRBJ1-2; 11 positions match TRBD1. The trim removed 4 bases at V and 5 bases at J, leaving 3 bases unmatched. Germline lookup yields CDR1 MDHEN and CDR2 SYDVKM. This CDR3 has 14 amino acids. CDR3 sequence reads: CASSYGTGGYGYTF. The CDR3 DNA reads TGTGCCAGCAGTTACGGGACAGGGGGGTATGGCTACACCTTC.